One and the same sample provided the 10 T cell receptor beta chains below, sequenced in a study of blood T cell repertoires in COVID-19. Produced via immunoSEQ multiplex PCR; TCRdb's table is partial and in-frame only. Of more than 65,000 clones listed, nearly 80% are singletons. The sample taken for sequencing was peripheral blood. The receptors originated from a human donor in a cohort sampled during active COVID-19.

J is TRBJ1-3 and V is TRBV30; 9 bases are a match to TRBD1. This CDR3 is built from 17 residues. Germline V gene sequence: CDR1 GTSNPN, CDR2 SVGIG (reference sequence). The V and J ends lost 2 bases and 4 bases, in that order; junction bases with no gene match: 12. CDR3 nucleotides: TGTGCCTGGAGTCCTGATCCCGGGACAGGGTCCGGAAACACCATATATTTT. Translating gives CAWSPDPGTGSGNTIYF. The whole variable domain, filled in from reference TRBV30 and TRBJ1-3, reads SQTIHQWPATLVQPVGSPLSLECTVEGTSNPNLYWYRQAAGRGLQLLFYSVGIGQISSEVPQNLSASRPQDRQFILSSKKLLLSDSGFYLCAWSPDPGTGSGNTIYFGEGSWLTVV.

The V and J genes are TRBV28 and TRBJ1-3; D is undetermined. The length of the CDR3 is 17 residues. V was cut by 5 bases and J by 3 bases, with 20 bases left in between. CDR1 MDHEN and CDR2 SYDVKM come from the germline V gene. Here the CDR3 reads CASSLLGVGVGGNTIYF. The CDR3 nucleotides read TGTGCCAGCAGTCTCTTGGGTGTCGGGGTCGGTGGAAACACCATATATTTT.

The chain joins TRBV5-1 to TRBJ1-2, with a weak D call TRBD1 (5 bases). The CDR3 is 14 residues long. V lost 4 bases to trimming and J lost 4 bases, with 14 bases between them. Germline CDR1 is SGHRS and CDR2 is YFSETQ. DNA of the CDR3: TGCGCCAGCAGCAAGGACTCGGGGGGCTATGGCTACACCTTC. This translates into CASSKDSGGYGYTF. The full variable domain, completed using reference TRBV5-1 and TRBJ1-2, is KAGVTQTPRYLIKTRGQQVTLSCSPISGHRSVSWYQQTPGQGLQFLFEYFSETQRNKGNFPGRFSGRQFSNSRSEMNVSTLELGDSALYLCASSKDSGGYGYTFGSGTRLTVV.

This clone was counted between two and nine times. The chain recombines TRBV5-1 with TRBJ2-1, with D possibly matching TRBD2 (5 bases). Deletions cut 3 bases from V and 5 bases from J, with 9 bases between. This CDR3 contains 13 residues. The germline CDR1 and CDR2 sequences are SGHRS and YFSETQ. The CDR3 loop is CASSSTTHNEQFF. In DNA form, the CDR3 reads TGCGCCAGCAGCTCGACTACTCACAATGAGCAGTTCTTC.

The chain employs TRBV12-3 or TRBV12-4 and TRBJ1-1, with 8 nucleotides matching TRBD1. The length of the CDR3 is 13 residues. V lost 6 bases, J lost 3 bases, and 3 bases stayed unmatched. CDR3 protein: CASSYRGDTEAFF. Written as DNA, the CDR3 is TGTGCCAGCAGCTACAGGGGGGACACTGAAGCTTTCTTT.

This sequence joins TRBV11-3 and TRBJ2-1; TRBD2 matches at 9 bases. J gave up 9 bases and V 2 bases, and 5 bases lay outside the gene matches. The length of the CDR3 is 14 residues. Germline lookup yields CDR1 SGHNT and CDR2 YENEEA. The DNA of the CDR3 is TGTGCCAGCAGCTTAAAAGCGGGAGGAGGTGAGCAGTTCTTC. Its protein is CASSLKAGGGEQFF.

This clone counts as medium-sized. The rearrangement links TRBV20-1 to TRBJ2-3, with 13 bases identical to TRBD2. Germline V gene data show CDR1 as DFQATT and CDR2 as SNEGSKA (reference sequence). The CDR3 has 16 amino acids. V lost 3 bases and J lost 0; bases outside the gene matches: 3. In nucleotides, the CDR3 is TGCAGTGCTAGTGAACTAGCGGGGGGGAGCACAGATACGCAGTATTTT. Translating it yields CSASELAGGSTDTQYF.

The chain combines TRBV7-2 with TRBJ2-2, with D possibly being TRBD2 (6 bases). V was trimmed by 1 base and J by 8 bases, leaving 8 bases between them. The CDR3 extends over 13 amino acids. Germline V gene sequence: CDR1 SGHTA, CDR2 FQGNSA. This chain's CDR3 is CASSLVGRGELFF. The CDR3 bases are TGTGCCAGCAGCTTAGTCGGGAGAGGGGAGCTGTTTTTT. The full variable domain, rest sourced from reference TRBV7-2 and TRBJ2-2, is GAGVSQSPSNKVTEKGKDVELRCDPISGHTALYWYRQSLGQGLEFLIYFQGNSAPDKSGLPSDRFSAERTGGSVSTLTIQRTQQEDSAVYLCASSLVGRGELFFGEGSRLTVL.

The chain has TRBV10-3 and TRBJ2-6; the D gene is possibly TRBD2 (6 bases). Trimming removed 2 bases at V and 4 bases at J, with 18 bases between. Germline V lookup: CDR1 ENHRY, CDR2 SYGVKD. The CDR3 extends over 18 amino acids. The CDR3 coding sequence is TGTGCCATCAGTGAGCGATGGGACTCCCCCCCAGGGGCCAACGTCCTGACTTTC. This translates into CAISERWDSPPGANVLTF.

The CDR3 DNA sequence: TGTGCCAGCAGCTACTCTAGCGAATCCTACGAGCAGTACTTC. Translation: CASSYSSESYEQYF. The chain carries TRBV7-9 and TRBJ2-7, with a possible D match to TRBD2 (6 bases). This CDR3 spans 14 amino acids. Deletions cut 4 bases from V and 1 base from J, with 11 bases between. Germline V gives CDR1 SEHNR, CDR2 FQNEAQ (reference sequence).